The present T cell receptor beta chain was sequenced within a study of blood T cell repertoires in COVID-19. CDR3 length: 16 amino acids. Germline-derived CDR1 and CDR2 are SGHTS and YDEGEE. Trimming took 5 bases from V and 4 from J; bases not matched to a gene: 11. Measured with immunoSEQ multiplex PCR; TCRdb has only the in-frame clones, and not every one. The sample holds some 120,000 clones, around 87% seen once. The sequence was collected from a man between 70 and 80 years old with active or convalescent COVID-19. The sequenced sample consisted of peripheral blood. V and J are TRBV5-8 and TRBJ2-3; 9 bases agree with TRBD2. CDR3 loop: CASSYRRTSEPDTQYF. The CDR3 DNA reads TGTGCCAGCAGTTATAGGAGGACTAGCGAACCAGATACGCAGTATTTT.